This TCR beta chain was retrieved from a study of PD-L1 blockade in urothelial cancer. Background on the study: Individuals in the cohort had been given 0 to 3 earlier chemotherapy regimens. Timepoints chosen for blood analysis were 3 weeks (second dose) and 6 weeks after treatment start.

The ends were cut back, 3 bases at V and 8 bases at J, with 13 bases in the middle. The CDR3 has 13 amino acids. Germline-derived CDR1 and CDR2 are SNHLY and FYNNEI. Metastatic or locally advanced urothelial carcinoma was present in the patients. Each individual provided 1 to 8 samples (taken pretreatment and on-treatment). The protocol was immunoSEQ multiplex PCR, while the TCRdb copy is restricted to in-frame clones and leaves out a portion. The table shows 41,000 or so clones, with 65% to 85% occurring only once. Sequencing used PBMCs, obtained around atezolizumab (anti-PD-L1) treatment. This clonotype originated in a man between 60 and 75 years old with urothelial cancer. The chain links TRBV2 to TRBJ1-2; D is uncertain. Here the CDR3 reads CASSDPSVAGYTF. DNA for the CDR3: TGTGCCAGCAGTGACCCGTCAGTAGCGGGCTACACCTTC. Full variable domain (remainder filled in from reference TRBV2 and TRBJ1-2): EPEVTQTPSHQVTQMGQEVILRCVPISNHLYFYWYRQILGQKVEFLVSFYNNEISEKSEIFDDQFSVERPDGSNFTLKIRSTKLEDSAMYFCASSDPSVAGYTFGSGTRLTVV.